This is a list of T cell receptor beta chains from one sample in a study of blood T cell repertoires in COVID-19. Method: immunoSEQ multiplex PCR; TCRdb's copy keeps in-frame clones and lacks some. Among about 480,000 clones listed, 70% to 90% were seen once. The specimen was PBMCs or T cells enriched from blood (not recorded which). All receptors derive from a woman in her thirties or forties who had recovered from COVID-19. CDR3s include the opening cysteine and the closing phenylalanine or tryptophan. Fields, in order: CDR3 DNA, CDR3 protein, J gene, V gene, clone size, D gene. The D gene is left open where the match is weak. Rows may omit the clone size; those that give it use once, few, many or a size class.

CDR3nt: TGTGCCAGCAGTGATTCCGGGACAGGGGATTCCTATGGCTACACCTTC
CDR3aa: CASSDSGTGDSYGYTF
j_gene: TRBJ1-2
v_gene: TRBV25-1
abundance: -
d_gene: TRBD1

CDR3nt: TGTGCCAGCAGTTACTCTGCGGGAGGGCCCCCCGGGGATACGCAGTATTTT
CDR3aa: CASSYSAGGPPGDTQYF
j_gene: TRBJ2-3
v_gene: TRBV6-2/TRBV6-3
abundance: -
d_gene: TRBD2

CDR3nt: TGTGCCAGCAGTACAAAAGGACAGGGGCCTTGGGGGACCCAGTACTTC
CDR3aa: CASSTKGQGPWGTQYF
j_gene: TRBJ2-5
v_gene: TRBV28
abundance: -
d_gene: TRBD1

CDR3nt: TGTGCCACCAGCAGAGATCGGACAGGGGGGAATGAAAAACTGTTTTTT
CDR3aa: CATSRDRTGGNEKLFF
j_gene: TRBJ1-4
v_gene: TRBV15
abundance: -
d_gene: TRBD1

CDR3nt: TGTGCCATCAGTGTGGGGCAGGGTGAGCAGTTCTTC
CDR3aa: CAISVGQGEQFF
j_gene: TRBJ2-1
v_gene: TRBV10-3
abundance: few
d_gene: -

CDR3nt: TGTGCCAGCAGCTCTGAAATCAGGGGCACCTACGAGCAGTACTTC
CDR3aa: CASSSEIRGTYEQYF
j_gene: TRBJ2-7
v_gene: TRBV13
abundance: -
d_gene: -

CDR3nt: TGTGCCAGTCTATGGTCCGGGGAGCTGTTTTTT
CDR3aa: CASLWSGELFF
j_gene: TRBJ2-2
v_gene: TRBV19
abundance: -
d_gene: -

CDR3nt: TGTGCCAGCAGCGCTCATGGGGGAGGGGATGAGCAGTTCTTC
CDR3aa: CASSAHGGGDEQFF
j_gene: TRBJ2-1
v_gene: TRBV7-6
abundance: -
d_gene: TRBD2

CDR3nt: TGTGCCTCCCTCCCCCCCCCTAGCGGTTTAAACGAACAGTACTTC
CDR3aa: CASLPPPSGLNEQYF
j_gene: TRBJ2-7
v_gene: TRBV9
abundance: -
d_gene: TRBD2

CDR3nt: TGTGCCAGCAGCCTCCGACTAGCGGGAACGAACACCGGGGAGCTGTTTTTT
CDR3aa: CASSLRLAGTNTGELFF
j_gene: TRBJ2-2
v_gene: TRBV7-2
abundance: -
d_gene: TRBD2

CDR3nt: TGTGCCAGCAGCCAAGATTACAGTAGCTCCTACAATGAGCAGTTCTTC
CDR3aa: CASSQDYSSSYNEQFF
j_gene: TRBJ2-1
v_gene: TRBV14
abundance: -
d_gene: -

CDR3nt: TGTGCCAGCAGCTTCCCTCGGACGGGGAGGAGTGAAAAACTGTTTTTT
CDR3aa: CASSFPRTGRSEKLFF
j_gene: TRBJ1-4
v_gene: TRBV7-2
abundance: -
d_gene: -

CDR3nt: TGTGCCAGCTTCGCGGGGGCCCACCCTGACGGCGGGGAGCTGTTTTTT
CDR3aa: CASFAGAHPDGGELFF
j_gene: TRBJ2-2
v_gene: TRBV27
abundance: -
d_gene: -

CDR3nt: TGTGCCAGCAGTCCCGGGACAGGGCCGTACTACGAGCAGTACTTC
CDR3aa: CASSPGTGPYYEQYF
j_gene: TRBJ2-7
v_gene: TRBV27
abundance: -
d_gene: TRBD1

CDR3nt: TGTGCCAGCAGTTTCCCTAGCGCCACCTCCTACGAGCAGTACTTC
CDR3aa: CASSFPSATSYEQYF
j_gene: TRBJ2-7
v_gene: TRBV7-8
abundance: -
d_gene: -

CDR3nt: TGTGCCAGCAGCTTCTCATCAGGTGGCTACACCTTC
CDR3aa: CASSFSSGGYTF
j_gene: TRBJ1-2
v_gene: TRBV5-6
abundance: -
d_gene: -

CDR3nt: TGCAGCGTTAAGCTAGCGGAGTTTCGGTACAATGAGCAGTTCTTC
CDR3aa: CSVKLAEFRYNEQFF
j_gene: TRBJ2-1
v_gene: TRBV29-1
abundance: -
d_gene: TRBD2

CDR3nt: TGTGCCAGCAGCCTGAGGGACTGGGTGGTGGGTTCACCCCTCCACTTT
CDR3aa: CASSLRDWVVGSPLHF
j_gene: TRBJ1-6
v_gene: TRBV3-1/TRBV3-2
abundance: few
d_gene: -

CDR3nt: TGTGCCAGCAGCCAGGGGTCCCCAGGGGTGCAGCAGTTCTTC
CDR3aa: CASSQGSPGVQQFF
j_gene: TRBJ2-1
v_gene: TRBV9
abundance: -
d_gene: -

CDR3nt: TGTGCCAGCAGCTTAGGGGCGGGCTTCAATCAGCCCCAGCATTTT
CDR3aa: CASSLGAGFNQPQHF
j_gene: TRBJ1-5
v_gene: TRBV7-8
abundance: -
d_gene: -

CDR3nt: TGTGCCAGCAAGCGGGGGGGCAGGGACACCGGGGAGCTGTTTTTT
CDR3aa: CASKRGGRDTGELFF
j_gene: TRBJ2-2
v_gene: TRBV27
abundance: -
d_gene: TRBD2

CDR3nt: TGCGCCAGCCGACTAGCTGAGGCCGGGGAGCTGTTTTTT
CDR3aa: CASRLAEAGELFF
j_gene: TRBJ2-2
v_gene: TRBV5-1
abundance: -
d_gene: TRBD2

CDR3nt: TGTGCCAGTAGTATAGGTGGACAGGGCGCCAATCAGCCCCAGCATTTT
CDR3aa: CASSIGGQGANQPQHF
j_gene: TRBJ1-5
v_gene: TRBV19
abundance: once
d_gene: TRBD1

CDR3nt: TGTGCCAGCAGCCCGAACAGGGTCGAGCAGTACTTC
CDR3aa: CASSPNRVEQYF
j_gene: TRBJ2-7
v_gene: TRBV3-1/TRBV3-2
abundance: -
d_gene: -

CDR3nt: TGTGCCAGCAGCTTATACTCAGGGGCGACAGATACGCAGTATTTT
CDR3aa: CASSLYSGATDTQYF
j_gene: TRBJ2-3
v_gene: TRBV11-2
abundance: -
d_gene: -

CDR3nt: TGTGCCAGCAGCTTGGGAGCGGGAGTAGAGACCGGGGAGCTGTTTTTT
CDR3aa: CASSLGAGVETGELFF
j_gene: TRBJ2-2
v_gene: TRBV5-4
abundance: -
d_gene: TRBD2

CDR3nt: TGCAGTGCTAGAGCCGGACTAGAGCAGTTCTTC
CDR3aa: CSARAGLEQFF
j_gene: TRBJ2-1
v_gene: TRBV20-1
abundance: -
d_gene: -

CDR3nt: TGTGCCAGCAGTTACTCGACTAGCGTGACCGGGGAGCTGTTTTTT
CDR3aa: CASSYSTSVTGELFF
j_gene: TRBJ2-2
v_gene: TRBV6-2/TRBV6-3
abundance: -
d_gene: TRBD2

CDR3nt: TGTGCCAGTAGTAGGACAGGGGGCGTTTCACACGAGCAGTACTTC
CDR3aa: CASSRTGGVSHEQYF
j_gene: TRBJ2-7
v_gene: TRBV19
abundance: -
d_gene: TRBD1

CDR3nt: TGTGCCAGCAGCTTCGGACTAGCGATCTACAATGAGCAGTTCTTC
CDR3aa: CASSFGLAIYNEQFF
j_gene: TRBJ2-1
v_gene: TRBV7-8
abundance: -
d_gene: TRBD2

CDR3nt: TGTGCCAGCAGCCACCAAGGGGAGCGGGCGTTCACAGATACGCAGTATTTT
CDR3aa: CASSHQGERAFTDTQYF
j_gene: TRBJ2-3
v_gene: TRBV4-2
abundance: -
d_gene: -

CDR3nt: TGTGCCAGCAGTTATAGTGACAATGAGCAGTTCTTC
CDR3aa: CASSYSDNEQFF
j_gene: TRBJ2-1
v_gene: TRBV6-5
abundance: -
d_gene: -

CDR3nt: TGTGCCAGCAGTTACGGGGGAGGGTCTAACACAGATACGCAGTATTTT
CDR3aa: CASSYGGGSNTDTQYF
j_gene: TRBJ2-3
v_gene: TRBV28
abundance: once
d_gene: TRBD2

CDR3nt: TGTGCCAGCAGCGAACAACCAGGGGTCTACGAGCAGTACTTC
CDR3aa: CASSEQPGVYEQYF
j_gene: TRBJ2-7
v_gene: TRBV6-4
abundance: -
d_gene: -

CDR3nt: TGCGCCAGCAGCCAAGCTCCGGCTAGCGAGTACACAGATACGCAGTATTTT
CDR3aa: CASSQAPASEYTDTQYF
j_gene: TRBJ2-3
v_gene: TRBV4-3
abundance: -
d_gene: -

CDR3nt: TGTGCCAGCAGCCCAGGGGGCTGGTATGGCTACACCTTC
CDR3aa: CASSPGGWYGYTF
j_gene: TRBJ1-2
v_gene: TRBV6-5
abundance: once
d_gene: TRBD1

CDR3nt: TGTGCCAGTAGACTGGGGACAGTCGGTTATGGCTACACCTTC
CDR3aa: CASRLGTVGYGYTF
j_gene: TRBJ1-2
v_gene: TRBV19
abundance: -
d_gene: TRBD1

CDR3nt: TGTGCCAGCAGCCAAAAAGACAGGGTTTATGGCTACACCTTC
CDR3aa: CASSQKDRVYGYTF
j_gene: TRBJ1-2
v_gene: TRBV14
abundance: -
d_gene: TRBD1

CDR3nt: TGTGCCACCAGTGATAGCAGGGAGGTCGCCGGGGAGCTGTTTTTT
CDR3aa: CATSDSREVAGELFF
j_gene: TRBJ2-2
v_gene: TRBV24-1
abundance: -
d_gene: -

CDR3nt: TGTGCCAGCTCAGTACGGGGCTCTGGGGCCAACGTCCTGACTTTC
CDR3aa: CASSVRGSGANVLTF
j_gene: TRBJ2-6
v_gene: TRBV18
abundance: -
d_gene: -

CDR3nt: TGCGCCAGCAGCCAAGAGTCGGGAGGGACCTACGAGCAGTACTTC
CDR3aa: CASSQESGGTYEQYF
j_gene: TRBJ2-7
v_gene: TRBV4-3
abundance: -
d_gene: TRBD2

CDR3nt: TGTGCCAGCAGTGAACAGATCTCCTACAATGAGCAGTTCTTC
CDR3aa: CASSEQISYNEQFF
j_gene: TRBJ2-1
v_gene: TRBV2
abundance: -
d_gene: -

CDR3nt: TGTGCCAGCAGTGTGGACAGGGGGAGTTCCGGGGAGCTGTTTTTT
CDR3aa: CASSVDRGSSGELFF
j_gene: TRBJ2-2
v_gene: TRBV2
abundance: -
d_gene: TRBD1

CDR3nt: TGTGCCAGCAGCCCGAATGGCGGGGGGAGGCGGTTCTTC
CDR3aa: CASSPNGGGRRFF
j_gene: TRBJ2-1
v_gene: TRBV6-5
abundance: -
d_gene: TRBD2

CDR3nt: TGTGCCAGCAGTGCTCCTTGGACTAGCGGGAGACACGAGCAGTACTTC
CDR3aa: CASSAPWTSGRHEQYF
j_gene: TRBJ2-7
v_gene: TRBV6-1
abundance: -
d_gene: TRBD2

CDR3nt: TGTGCCAGCAGCTTGGCGGTCCAGGGCGGCCAGCAGTTCTTC
CDR3aa: CASSLAVQGGQQFF
j_gene: TRBJ2-1
v_gene: TRBV5-5
abundance: -
d_gene: -

CDR3nt: TGTGCCAGCAGCTTAGTCGCGGGGGGACGCCTGTCGGGACAGCCCCAGCATTTT
CDR3aa: CASSLVAGGRLSGQPQHF
j_gene: TRBJ1-5
v_gene: TRBV7-2
abundance: -
d_gene: -

CDR3nt: TGTGCCACCAGCAGGGGGGGGATTCTCAATCAGCCCCAGCATTTT
CDR3aa: CATSRGGILNQPQHF
j_gene: TRBJ1-5
v_gene: TRBV15
abundance: -
d_gene: -

CDR3nt: TGTGCCAGCAGCGTAGGTTGGGCAGGCAAAAACATTCAGTACTTC
CDR3aa: CASSVGWAGKNIQYF
j_gene: TRBJ2-4
v_gene: TRBV9
abundance: -
d_gene: -

CDR3nt: TGCGCCAGCAGCCAAATACTAGCGGGAGGTCAGGATACGCAGTATTTT
CDR3aa: CASSQILAGGQDTQYF
j_gene: TRBJ2-3
v_gene: TRBV4-1
abundance: -
d_gene: TRBD2